This T cell receptor beta chain was found in a study of blood T cell repertoires in COVID-19. Study summary: The analysed material was cDNA or gDNA that came from T cells, B-cell-depleted T cells, or PBMCs.

Original data processing: By means of reference gene primer amplification, nucleated cell counts were estimated. TCRdb's table, derived via immunoSEQ multiplex PCR, lists solely in-frame clones and lacks some. V and J calls and clone size come straight from that table; D and trimming were deduced from the DNA. The sample shows roughly 20,000 clones, 75% to 85% of them seen only once. The V and J ends lost 5 bases and 1 base, in that order; junction bases with no gene match: 4. Germline V gives CDR1 SGHVS, CDR2 FQNEAQ. This CDR3 has 16 residues. The sample was peripheral blood. The V gene is TRBV7-8, the J gene TRBJ2-3, with 12 nucleotides matching TRBD2. The sequence was obtained from a man older than 75 with acute or convalescent COVID-19. This CDR3 is CASSMGLAGRTDTQYF. In DNA, the CDR3 is TGTGCCAGCAGCATGGGACTAGCGGGTCGCACAGATACGCAGTATTTT. Filled out from reference TRBV7-8 and TRBJ2-3, the complete variable domain reads GAGVSQSPRYKVAKRGQDVALRCDPISGHVSLFWYQQALGQGPEFLTYFQNEAQLDKSGLPSDRFFAERPEGSVSTLKIQRTQQEDSAVYLCASSMGLAGRTDTQYFGPGTRLTVL.